This paragraph covers one T cell receptor beta chain sequence. This sample was included in a study of blood T cell repertoires in COVID-19. Study details: T cells, B-cell-depleted T cells, or PBMCs supplied cDNA or gDNA.

Germline lookup yields CDR1 SGHTA and CDR2 FQGNSA. This CDR3 is 14 amino acids long. V dropped 1 base and J dropped 6 bases, with 12 bases sitting between them. Sequenced by immunoSEQ multiplex PCR; TCRdb stores in-frame clones only, minus some. Of some 94,000 clones in the sample, about 71% were seen once. What was sequenced was peripheral blood. This receptor was obtained from a woman aged 60-75 years in a cohort sampled during active or convalescent COVID-19. The chain recombines TRBV7-2 with TRBJ1-1; D may be TRBD1 (6 bases). The chain's CDR3 is CASSLEGVSPEAFF. The DNA for the CDR3 is TGTGCCAGCAGCTTAGAGGGGGTCTCCCCTGAAGCTTTCTTT.